The present T cell receptor (beta chain) was sequenced within a study of blood T cell repertoires in COVID-19. Turning to the study itself: The United States, Italy and Spain provided the acute and convalescent COVID-19 samples.

Per the original methods: Reference gene primer amplification gave estimated nucleated cell counts. Using immunoSEQ multiplex PCR, the repertoire was profiled, and TCRdb retains in-frame clones only, with some absent. V, J and clone size were drawn from that table, and D and trimming were deduced from the DNA. The profile shows roughly 430,000 clones, over 75% of them singletons. V lost 5 bases and J lost 4, with 14 bases in between. Germline V gives CDR1 SGHAT, CDR2 FQNNGV. The CDR3 totals 14 residues. The study assigned cohorts using participant-reported clinical history. Sequencing was carried out using PBMCs or T cells enriched from blood (not recorded which). This TCR was sampled from a woman aged 40 to 50 with acute COVID-19. This chain joins TRBV11-2 and TRBJ1-2; perhaps TRBD1 as D (5 bases). The CDR3 loop reads CASSKLGESYGYTF. The DNA for the CDR3 is TGTGCCAGCAGCAAATTAGGGGAAAGCTATGGCTACACCTTC.